The next 10 T cell receptor beta chains were all read from a single sample in a study of T-cell reconstitution after alpha-beta-depleted transplantation in children listed by TCRdb under 2016. The method was PCR. These reads were obtained on an Illumina HiSeq 2500. TCR libraries were prepared with molecular barcoding, using unique molecular identifiers to normalize TCRbeta repertoire quantification. In TCRdb, the public reads were trimmed at Q25 with fastp and aligned with MiXCR, with productive beta chains retained. Every CDR3 protein is listed once, alongside the most common genes and DNA of its rows. A total of more than 200,000 distinct CDR3 sequences appear in this sample, approximately 8% of them only once. Roughly a third of the sample rests with the top ten. The treatment or condition label for this specimen denotes: allogeneic hematopoietic cell transplantation with graft depleted of TCRalphabeta T cells and CD19 B cells.

The material sequenced was PBMCs, mostly from graft donor cells, taken 360 days after TCRalphabeta/CD19-depleted stem cell transplant. These receptors were obtained from a male patient between 2 and 10 years old who had a stem cell transplant for acute myeloid leukemia, so the T cells may come from the graft donor.

This clonotype appeared many times. CDR3 nucleotides: TGCGCCAGCAGCCCCGGGACTAGCCACGAGCAGTACTTC. It translates to CASSPGTSHEQYF. The V call is TRBV4-1, the J call TRBJ2-7; 9 bases fit TRBD2. The length of the CDR3 is 13 residues. The V gene end was trimmed by 4 bases and the J gene end by 5 bases; junction bases not matched to a gene: 3. The germline V gene encodes CDR1 MGHRA and CDR2 YSYEKL.

This chain uses TRBV3-1 with TRBJ1-1; 10 bases are a match to TRBD1. V shed 4 bases and J 0 bases; nucleotides not matched to a gene: 2. Germline V CDR1 and CDR2: LGHDT, YNNKEL (reference sequence). The CDR3 covers 15 residues. For the CDR3, the DNA is TGTGCCAGCAGCCGGGGGACAGGGGTGAACACTGAAGCTTTCTTT. Translated, it gives CASSRGTGVNTEAFF.

This clonotype was counted ten times or more. The rearrangement links TRBV29-1 to TRBJ1-6, with a possible D match to TRBD1 (5 bases). This CDR3 spans 12 amino acids. The V gene lost 6 bases and the J gene lost 7 bases, with 10 bases spanning the gap. In germline, CDR1 is SQVTM, CDR2 ANQGSEA. This CDR3 is CSVGDTNSPLHF. The CDR3 DNA reads as TGCAGCGTGGGGGATACCAATTCACCCCTCCACTTT.

The chain carries TRBV20-1 and TRBJ1-5, with 9 bases identical to TRBD1. There are 14 residues in the CDR3. The germline CDR1 and CDR2 sequences are DFQATT and SNEGSKA (reference sequence). The V segment lost 3 bases and the J segment 5 bases; nucleotides outside the gene matches: 5. The CDR3: CSASDRGVDQPQHF. In DNA form, the CDR3 reads TGCAGTGCTAGTGACAGGGGGGTAGATCAGCCCCAGCATTTT.

This clonotype appeared many times. V and J are TRBV5-1 and TRBJ2-7; maybe TRBD2 (6 bases). Germline CDR1 is SGHRS and CDR2 is YFSETQ. The CDR3 runs 15 residues. Trimming stripped 4 bases from V and 2 bases from J, with 16 bases between. CDR3 in DNA: TGCGCCAGCAGCCTACCCGGGACTTCCACCTACGAGCAGTACTTC. Translating it yields CASSLPGTSTYEQYF. Supplemented by reference TRBV5-1 and TRBJ2-7, the full variable domain reads KAGVTQTPRYLIKTRGQQVTLSCSPISGHRSVSWYQQTPGQGLQFLFEYFSETQRNKGNFPGRFSGRQFSNSRSEMNVSTLELGDSALYLCASSLPGTSTYEQYFGPGTRLTVT.

A single count supports this clonotype. The chain employs TRBV4-3 and TRBJ2-1; 9 bases map to TRBD2. The CDR3 loop spans 17 amino acids. The germline V gene encodes CDR1 LGHNA and CDR2 YSLEER. J lost 8 bases, V lost 1 base, and 12 bases had no gene match. The CDR3 region is CASSQGTTSGLSDEQFF. The CDR3 DNA follows: TGCGCCAGCAGCCAAGGGACTACTAGCGGGCTTAGTGATGAGCAGTTCTTC.

There are many counts of this clonotype. In nucleotides, the CDR3 is TGTGCCAGCAGCCGTCAGGGGTTTCTAACGGACAATGAGCAGTTCTTC. Translation gives CASSRQGFLTDNEQFF. This rearrangement joins TRBV5-5 to TRBJ2-1; the D gene is possibly TRBD1 (6 bases). Germline CDR1 is SGHKS and CDR2 is YYEKEE (reference sequence). This CDR3 has 16 residues. Trimming took off 4 bases at V and 5 bases at J, with 19 bases between the two ends.

This clonotype came up many times. The junction does not match germline at one end; this may be a read error. DNA of the CDR3: TGTGCCATCAGTGTTGGGACAGGGAAGGTTATACCCAACTTC. It specifies CAISVGTGKVIPNF. The gene calls are TRBV10-3 and TRBJ2-7, with 9 bases aligning to TRBD1. This CDR3 comprises 14 residues. The V gene's germline CDR1 is ENHRY and CDR2 SYGVKD.

This clonotype was counted ten times or more. The chain is built from TRBV15 and TRBJ1-5, with D maybe TRBD1 (5 bases). This CDR3 has 15 residues. Germline lookup yields CDR1 LNHNV and CDR2 YYDKDF (reference sequence). Trimming pared 0 bases from V and 2 bases from J, leaving 8 bases between. CDR3 nucleotide sequence: TGTGCCACCAGCAGAGAGGGGGTTCGCAATCAGCCCCAGCATTTT. Translated: CATSREGVRNQPQHF.

The chain has TRBV6-5 and TRBJ2-3; unclear D gene. The CDR3 is made up of 12 amino acids. Germline V CDR1 and CDR2: MNHEY, SVGAGI. Trimming took off 7 bases at V and 4 bases at J, with 9 bases between the two ends. The CDR3 sequence: CASTSRADTQYF. CDR3 coding DNA: TGTGCCAGCACCAGTAGGGCAGATACGCAGTATTTT.